What follows are 30 T cell receptor beta chains derived from one specimen sequenced in a study of T cell responses to AZD1222 COVID-19 vaccine. Data came from immunoSEQ multiplex PCR; TCRdb stores just in-frame clones and leaves some out. The sample lists 180,000 or so clones; 90% to 95% were seen once. The specimen was peripheral blood, collected on day 0 of AZD1222 vaccination. All receptors derive from an adult in good health.

The rearrangement joins TRBV27 to TRBJ1-2; D remains ambiguous. The CDR3 covers 15 residues. Germline V gene lookup returns CDR1 MNHEY and CDR2 SMNVEV (reference sequence). The V gene lost 2 bases and the J gene lost 2 bases, with 12 bases spanning the gap. This CDR3 is CASSLTGLGNYGYTF. The DNA of the CDR3 is TGTGCCAGCAGTTTAACCGGGTTGGGCAACTATGGCTACACCTTC.

The J gene is TRBJ2-7, the V gene TRBV3-1 (or the pseudogene TRBV3-2); the match to TRBD1 covers 8 bases. CDR3 size: 14 residues. Trimming at V came to 3 bases and at J to 5 bases, leaving 6 bases not matched to a gene. The V gene's germline CDR1 is LGHDT and CDR2 YNNKEL (reference sequence). The DNA for the CDR3 is TGTGCCAGCAGCCACAGACAGGGGACAAACGAGCAGTACTTC. It translates to CASSHRQGTNEQYF.

This clone was found once. V usage is TRBV15 and J usage is TRBJ1-5, with TRBD1 as a possible D gene (6 bases). The germline V and J ends were trimmed by 1 base and 0 bases, with 10 bases remaining between them. This CDR3 is built from 16 residues. Per the germline V gene, CDR1 is LNHNV and CDR2 is YYDKDF (reference sequence). CDR3 region: CATSRGIQGSNQPQHF. The CDR3 region has the DNA TGTGCCACCAGCAGAGGAATACAGGGTAGCAATCAGCCCCAGCATTTT. The variable domain in full, with the rest retrieved from reference TRBV15 and TRBJ1-5, is DAMVIQNPRYQVTQFGKPVTLSCSQTLNHNVMYWYQQKSSQAPKLLFHYYDKDFNNEADTPDNFQSRRPNTSFCFLDIRSPGLGDTAMYLCATSRGIQGSNQPQHFGDGTRLSIL.

The chain links TRBV18 to TRBJ2-3; D gene unclear. The V end lost 3 bases, the J end lost 3 bases, and 16 bases lay between the germline ends. The germline gives CDR1 KGHSH, CDR2 LQKENI. The CDR3 runs to 16 residues. The CDR3: CASSPGSAPATDTQYF. The CDR3 DNA follows: TGTGCCAGCTCACCCGGAAGCGCCCCAGCGACAGATACGCAGTATTTT.

This clone was seen just once. The chain carries TRBV18 and TRBJ1-2; D unresolved. Trimming shortened V by 8 bases and J by 4 bases, and 11 bases separated the two germline ends. The CDR3 is 12 residues long. Germline values: CDR1 KGHSH, CDR2 LQKENI. The CDR3 spells CASRANPYGYTF. DNA of the CDR3: TGTGCCAGCCGGGCAAACCCCTATGGCTACACCTTC.

This clone was observed a handful of times. The J gene is TRBJ2-7, the V gene TRBV29-1; TRBD1 matches at 10 bases. V was clipped by 7 bases and J by 6 bases; unmatched bases: 6. CDR1 and CDR2 from the germline V gene are SQVTM and ANQGSEA. This CDR3 has 12 residues. The CDR3 loop is CSGGTGEGEQYF. The CDR3 DNA reads as TGCAGCGGAGGGACAGGGGAAGGCGAGCAGTACTTC.

CDR3 DNA: TGTGCCAGCTTGGCGGGGACAGAGAGCTCCTACGAGCAGTACTTC. Its protein product is CASLAGTESSYEQYF. V is TRBV28 and J is TRBJ2-7; D perhaps matches TRBD1 (7 bases). This CDR3 comprises 15 residues. CDR1 is MDHEN and CDR2 is SYDVKM in the germline V gene. The ends were cut back, 8 bases at V and 0 bases at J, with 17 bases in the middle.

Points on this clone: Germline is not matched at one junction end, which may reflect a read error. The V call is TRBV18, the J call TRBJ2-3; 8 bases are a match to TRBD1. CDR1 is KGHSH and CDR2 is LQKENI in the germline V gene. This CDR3 is built from 14 residues. CDR3 amino acids: CASSPGQVKGTQYF. In nucleotides, the CDR3 is TGTGCCAGTTCACCGGGACAGGTCAAAGGTACGCAGTATTTT.

This clone showed up just a few times. CDR3 residues: CASRTSGHRYEQYF. The CDR3, as DNA: TGTGCCAGCAGAACTAGCGGGCACCGCTACGAGCAGTACTTC. V and J are TRBV6-5 and TRBJ2-7, with TRBD2 matching over 9 bases. V shed 6 bases and J 3 bases; nucleotides not matched to a gene: 6. CDR1 MNHEY and CDR2 SVGAGI come from the germline V gene. This CDR3 spans 14 amino acids.

This clone was counted only a few times. The CDR3 DNA reads as TGTGCCAGCAGTTTATCGCCTAGCGGGAGCGTCTACGAGCAGTACTTC. Amino acids: CASSLSPSGSVYEQYF. The rearrangement uses TRBV27 and TRBJ2-7; 10 bases map to TRBD2. The CDR3 has 16 residues. J gave up 3 bases and V 0 bases, and 5 bases lay outside the gene matches. Looked up from germline, CDR1 is MNHEY and CDR2 is SMNVEV (reference sequence).

The chain links TRBV29-1 to TRBJ2-4; weak D call: TRBD2 (8 bases). CDR3 length: 12 residues. Germline V CDR1 and CDR2: SQVTM, ANQGSEA. V was shortened by 7 bases and J by 8 bases, with 15 bases between the two germline ends. The CDR3 coding sequence is TGCAGCGCGGGGGGGGACAGACACATTCAGTACTTC. Protein: CSAGGDRHIQYF.

The V and J genes are TRBV11-2 and TRBJ1-2; D gene uncertain. Germline CDR1 is SGHAT and CDR2 is FQNNGV. The CDR3 extends over 14 amino acids. The V gene lost 1 base and the J gene lost 1 base, with 7 bases spanning the gap. In DNA form, the CDR3 reads TGTGCCAGCAGCTTAGGCCACTTTAACTATGGCTACACCTTC. Encoded protein: CASSLGHFNYGYTF.

This clone appeared a single time. This chain uses TRBV14 with TRBJ1-2; unclear D gene. The V end lost 1 base, the J end lost 0 bases, and 6 bases lay between the germline ends. Germline V CDR1 and CDR2: SGHDN, FVKESK. The CDR3 sequence is 14 residues long. Here the CDR3 DNA reads TGTGCCAGCAGCCAAGCCCCAGCTAACTATGGCTACACCTTC. Translated, it gives CASSQAPANYGYTF.

The genes are TRBV15 and TRBJ2-1; the D is unclear. The CDR3 has 11 residues. Germline CDR1 and CDR2: LNHNV and YYDKDF (reference sequence). Trimming left V 0 bases short and J 8 bases short, with 2 bases between. The CDR3 spells CATSRDHEQFF. The CDR3 coding sequence is TGTGCCACCAGCAGAGATCATGAGCAGTTCTTC.

The chain couples TRBV7-2 to TRBJ2-3; either TRBD1 or TRBD2 may fit D (5 bases each). Trimming shortened V by 2 bases and J by 6 bases, and 12 bases separated the two germline ends. The CDR3 runs 14 residues. Looked up from germline, CDR1 is SGHTA and CDR2 is FQGNSA. The CDR3 loop is CASSLLGPGDTQYF. The CDR3 nucleotides are TGTGCCAGCAGCTTATTGGGGCCGGGGGATACGCAGTATTTT.

V gene TRBV5-5 combines with J gene TRBJ1-2; D uncertain. The V end was cut by 0 bases, the J end by 3 bases, with 15 bases between. The CDR3 consists of 16 residues. From germline, CDR1 is SGHKS and CDR2 YYEKEE (reference sequence). The DNA of the CDR3 is TGTGCCAGCAGCTTGGACCTTCGGGGAGGCCACTATGGCTACACCTTC. Translation gives CASSLDLRGGHYGYTF.

This chain connects TRBV5-5 to TRBJ1-5; D unclear. This CDR3 is 16 amino acids long. From germline, CDR1 is SGHKS and CDR2 YYEKEE (reference sequence). V shed 1 base and J shed 6 bases, with 17 bases lying between them. The CDR3 DNA sequence: TGTGCCAGCAGCTTGAACAGCTATTCGTTGAGTCAGCCCCAGCATTTT. Translating gives CASSLNSYSLSQPQHF.

This sequence joins TRBV5-5 and TRBJ1-4; no definite D call. V lost 3 bases to trimming and J lost 4 bases, with 16 bases between them. This CDR3 is built from 16 residues. Germline-derived CDR1 and CDR2 are SGHKS and YYEKEE (reference sequence). The CDR3 reads CASSSRVGLLNEKLFF. CDR3 in DNA: TGTGCCAGCAGCTCTCGGGTCGGACTACTTAATGAAAAACTGTTTTTT.

Here the CDR3 reads CASSLASGSRPLANEQFF. The CDR3 coding sequence is TGCGCCAGCAGCTTGGCTAGCGGGAGTCGCCCCTTGGCCAATGAGCAGTTCTTC. The chain links TRBV5-1 to TRBJ2-1; the match to TRBD2 covers 10 bases. Germline values: CDR1 SGHRS, CDR2 YFSETQ. This CDR3 region has 18 residues. The ends lost 0 bases at V and 6 bases at J; junction bases unmatched: 12.

The chain has TRBV28 and TRBJ1-2, with 12 bases identical to TRBD1. CDR1 and CDR2 (germline): MDHEN, SYDVKM. Trimming cost V 2 bases and J 7 bases; bases outside gene matches: 8. The CDR3 length is 16 residues. CDR3 DNA: TGTGCCAGCAGTTTAGGATTAGGGACAGGGGGCGTTGGCTACACCTTC. Residues: CASSLGLGTGGVGYTF.

V gene TRBV6-5 combines with J gene TRBJ2-5, with D unclear. Trimming took off 6 bases at V and 2 bases at J, with 16 bases between the two ends. Per the germline V gene, CDR1 is MNHEY and CDR2 is SVGAGI. This CDR3 region has 15 residues. The CDR3 bases are TGTGCCAGCAGACCGAGATTAGGCCCTCAAGAGACCCAGTACTTC. Translated, it gives CASRPRLGPQETQYF.

The chain joins TRBV30 to TRBJ1-6, with TRBD1 matching over 7 bases. Trimming cost V 0 bases and J 6 bases; bases outside gene matches: 14. From germline, CDR1 is GTSNPN and CDR2 SVGIG (reference sequence). The CDR3 is 18 residues long. Here the CDR3 reads CAWSVAATGLSGNSPLHF. The CDR3 DNA reads TGTGCCTGGAGTGTGGCCGCGACAGGGCTGTCCGGTAATTCACCCCTCCACTTT.

The chain employs TRBV18 and TRBJ2-7; possibly TRBD2 for D (6 bases). This CDR3 spans 14 amino acids. Trimming removed 6 bases at V and 6 bases at J, with 18 bases between. CDR1 and CDR2 from the germline V gene are KGHSH and LQKENI. DNA for the CDR3: TGTGCCAGCTCGGGGGACTTATCATGGAGCGAGCAGTACTTC. This encodes CASSGDLSWSEQYF.

CDR3 DNA sequence: TGTGCCAGTAGTATGGTAGCGGGAGGTTGGACAGATACGCAGTATTTT. Amino acids: CASSMVAGGWTDTQYF. This chain links TRBV19 with TRBJ2-3; TRBD2 matches at 10 bases. There are 16 residues in the CDR3. With 3 bases clipped from V and 3 bases from J, the junction kept 6 bases outside the gene matches. Looked up from germline, CDR1 is LNHDA and CDR2 is SQIVND (reference sequence).

The gene calls are TRBV29-1 and TRBJ2-1; 14 bases are shared with TRBD2. The CDR3 spans 16 residues. Germline V gene lookup returns CDR1 SQVTM and CDR2 ANQGSEA. The V segment lost 6 bases and the J segment 3 bases; nucleotides outside the gene matches: 7. The CDR3 here is CSVPTSGREYYNEQFF. The CDR3 coding sequence is TGCAGCGTCCCGACTAGCGGGAGGGAATACTACAATGAGCAGTTCTTC.

CDR3 sequence: CASSFRLGEETQYF. The CDR3 DNA reads TGTGCCAGCAGCTTTCGATTGGGGGAAGAGACCCAGTACTTC. V gene TRBV5-4 combines with J gene TRBJ2-5; D is tentatively TRBD1 or TRBD2 (5 bases each). This CDR3 contains 14 residues. Germline values: CDR1 SGHNT, CDR2 YYREEE (reference sequence). The V end lost 2 bases, the J end lost 3 bases, and 11 bases lay between the germline ends.

The chain couples TRBV29-1 to TRBJ1-5; weak D call: TRBD1 (6 bases). Germline lookup yields CDR1 SQVTM and CDR2 ANQGSEA. CDR3 length: 12 residues. Between the trimmed V and J ends, which lost 6 bases and 4 bases, there was a span of 10 bases. DNA for the CDR3: TGCAGCGTCTCGGACAGAAATCAGCCCCAGCATTTT. Its translation: CSVSDRNQPQHF.

Only a few counts were recorded for this clone. This chain uses TRBV10-3 with TRBJ2-7, with 7 bases identical to TRBD2. V lost 0 bases and J lost 2; bases outside the gene matches: 7. The CDR3 contains 16 residues. Germline V gene sequence: CDR1 ENHRY, CDR2 SYGVKD. CDR3 region: CAISESFSSGTYEQYF. CDR3 nucleotide sequence: TGTGCCATCAGTGAGTCGTTTTCTAGCGGCACCTACGAGCAGTACTTC.

This chain joins TRBV11-2 and TRBJ1-3; D ambiguous. Trimming took 3 bases from V and 0 from J, leaving 9 bases between them. The CDR3 is 15 residues long. CDR1 is SGHAT, CDR2 FQNNGV, per germline. CDR3 in DNA: TGTGCCAGCAGCTTTCGACCATACTCTGGAAACACCATATATTTT. As protein: CASSFRPYSGNTIYF.

The CDR3 DNA is TGTGCCAGCAAGGGGGGGACTTTCCCGAACACTGAAGCTTTCTTT. It is translated as CASKGGTFPNTEAFF. The genes are TRBV2 and TRBJ1-1; possible D gene TRBD1, 6 bases. CDR1 is SNHLY, CDR2 FYNNEI, per germline. Between the trimmed V and J ends, which lost 7 bases and 1 base, there was a span of 16 bases. The length of the CDR3 is 15 residues.